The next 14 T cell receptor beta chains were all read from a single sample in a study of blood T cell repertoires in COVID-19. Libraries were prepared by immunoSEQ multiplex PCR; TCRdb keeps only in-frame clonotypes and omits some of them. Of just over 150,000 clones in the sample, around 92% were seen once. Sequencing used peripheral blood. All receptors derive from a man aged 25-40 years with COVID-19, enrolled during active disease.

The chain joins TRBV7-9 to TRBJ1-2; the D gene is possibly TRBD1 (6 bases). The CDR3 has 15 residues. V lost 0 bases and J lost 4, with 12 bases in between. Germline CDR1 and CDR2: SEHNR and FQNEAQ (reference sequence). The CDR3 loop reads CASSLAWTDSYGYTF. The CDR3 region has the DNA TGTGCCAGCAGCTTAGCGTGGACGGACAGCTATGGCTACACCTTC.

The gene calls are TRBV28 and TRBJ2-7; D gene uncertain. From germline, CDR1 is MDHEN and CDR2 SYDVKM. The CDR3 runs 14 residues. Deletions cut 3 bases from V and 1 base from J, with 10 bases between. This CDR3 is CASSLQAKSYEQYF. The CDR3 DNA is TGTGCCAGCAGTTTGCAAGCCAAATCCTACGAGCAGTACTTC.

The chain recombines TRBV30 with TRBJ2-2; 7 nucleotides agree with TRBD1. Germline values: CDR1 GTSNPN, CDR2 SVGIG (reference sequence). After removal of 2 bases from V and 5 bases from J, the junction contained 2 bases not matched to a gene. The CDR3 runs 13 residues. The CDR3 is CAWSRQGTGELFF. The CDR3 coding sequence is TGTGCCTGGAGTAGACAGGGAACCGGGGAGCTGTTTTTT.

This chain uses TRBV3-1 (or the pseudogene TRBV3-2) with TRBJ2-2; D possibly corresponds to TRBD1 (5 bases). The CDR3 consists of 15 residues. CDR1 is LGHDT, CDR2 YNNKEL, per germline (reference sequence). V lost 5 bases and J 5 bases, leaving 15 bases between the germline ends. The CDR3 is CASSAKTTETGELFF. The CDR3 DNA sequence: TGTGCCAGCAGCGCTAAGACGACAGAGACCGGGGAGCTGTTTTTT.

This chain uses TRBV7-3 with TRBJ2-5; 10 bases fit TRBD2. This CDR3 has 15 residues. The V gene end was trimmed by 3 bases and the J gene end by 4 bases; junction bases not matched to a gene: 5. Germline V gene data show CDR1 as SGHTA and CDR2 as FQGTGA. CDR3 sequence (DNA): TGTGCCAGCAGCTTGCTAGCGGGAGTCGGAGAGACCCAGTACTTC. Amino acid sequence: CASSLLAGVGETQYF.

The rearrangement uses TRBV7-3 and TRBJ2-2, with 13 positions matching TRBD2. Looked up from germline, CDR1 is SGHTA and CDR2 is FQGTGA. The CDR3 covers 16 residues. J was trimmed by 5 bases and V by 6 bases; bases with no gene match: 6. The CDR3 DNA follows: TGTGCCAGCAGTTCACCGGGACTAGCGGGGACCGGGGAGCTGTTTTTT. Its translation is CASSSPGLAGTGELFF.

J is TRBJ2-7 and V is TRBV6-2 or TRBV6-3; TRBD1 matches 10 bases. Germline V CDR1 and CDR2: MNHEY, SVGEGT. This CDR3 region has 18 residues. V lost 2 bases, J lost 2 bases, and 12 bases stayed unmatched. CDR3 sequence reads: CASSYPTWTGQGPYEQYF. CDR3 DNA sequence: TGTGCCAGCAGTTACCCAACCTGGACGGGACAGGGGCCCTACGAGCAGTACTTC.

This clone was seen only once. The CDR3 sequence: CASSFFRGVSFQPQHF. DNA of the CDR3: TGTGCCAGCAGTTTTTTCAGGGGAGTTTCGTTTCAGCCCCAGCATTTT. This chain connects TRBV28 to TRBJ1-5, with D perhaps TRBD1 (6 bases). V was clipped by 3 bases and J by 6 bases, with 18 bases between them. This CDR3 contains 16 residues. Germline loops: CDR1 MDHEN, CDR2 SYDVKM.

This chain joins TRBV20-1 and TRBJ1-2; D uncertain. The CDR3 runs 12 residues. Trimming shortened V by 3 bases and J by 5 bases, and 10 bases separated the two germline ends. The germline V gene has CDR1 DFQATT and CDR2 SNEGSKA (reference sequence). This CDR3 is CSASEGLYGYTF. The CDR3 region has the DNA TGCAGTGCTAGTGAAGGACTGTATGGCTACACCTTC.

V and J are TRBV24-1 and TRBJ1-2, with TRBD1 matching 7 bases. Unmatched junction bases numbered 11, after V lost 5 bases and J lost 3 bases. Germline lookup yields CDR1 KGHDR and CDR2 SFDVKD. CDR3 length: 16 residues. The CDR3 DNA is TGTGCCACCAGTGGCTCCCTAGGCAGGGGGTACTATGGCTACACCTTC. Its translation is CATSGSLGRGYYGYTF.

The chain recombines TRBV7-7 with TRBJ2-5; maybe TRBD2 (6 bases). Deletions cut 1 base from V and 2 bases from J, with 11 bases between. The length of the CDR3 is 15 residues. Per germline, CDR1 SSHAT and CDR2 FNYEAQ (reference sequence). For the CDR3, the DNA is TGTGCCAGCAGCTTAGATTCTAGCGCTCAAGAGACCCAGTACTTC. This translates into CASSLDSSAQETQYF.

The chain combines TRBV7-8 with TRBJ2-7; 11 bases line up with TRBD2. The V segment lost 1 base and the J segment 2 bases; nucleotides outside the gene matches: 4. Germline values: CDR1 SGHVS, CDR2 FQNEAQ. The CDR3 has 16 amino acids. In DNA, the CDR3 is TGTGCCAGCAGCTTAGGACTAGCGGGGACCCCCTACGAGCAGTACTTC. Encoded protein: CASSLGLAGTPYEQYF.

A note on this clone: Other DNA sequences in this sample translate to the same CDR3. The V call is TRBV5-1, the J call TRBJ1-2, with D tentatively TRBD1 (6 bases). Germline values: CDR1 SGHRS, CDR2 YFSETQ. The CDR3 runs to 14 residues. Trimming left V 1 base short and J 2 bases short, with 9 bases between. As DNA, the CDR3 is TGCGCCAGCAGCTTGAGGGACACCAACTATGGCTACACCTTC. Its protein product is CASSLRDTNYGYTF.

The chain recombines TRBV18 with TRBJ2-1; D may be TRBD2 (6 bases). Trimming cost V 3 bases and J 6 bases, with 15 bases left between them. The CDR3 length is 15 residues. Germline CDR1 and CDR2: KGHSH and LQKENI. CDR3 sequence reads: CASSPFAGPPNEQFF. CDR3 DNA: TGTGCCAGCTCACCCTTTGCGGGACCCCCCAATGAGCAGTTCTTC.